This TCR beta chain comes out of a study of shared clonotypes between healthy human individuals. The protocol was immunoSEQ multiplex PCR, while the TCRdb copy is restricted to in-frame clones and leaves out a portion. The table has about 1,900,000 clones, just under 95% seen once. CD45RO-negative, CCR7-selected cells formed the naive CD8 fraction, which excluded terminally differentiated effector memory CD45RA+ cells. Trimming removed 1 base at V and 6 bases at J, with 7 bases between. The CDR3 totals 13 residues. The V gene's germline CDR1 is SEHNR and CDR2 FQNEAQ (reference sequence). Worth noting for this clone: This CDR3 is also generated by other DNA sequences in the sample.

The sample taken for sequencing was naive CD8+ T cells sorted from blood. This TCR derives from a young man in good health. This sequence joins TRBV7-9 and TRBJ1-5; no clear D gene. For the CDR3, the DNA is TGTGCCAGCAGCTTAGAGGGCGGTCAGCCCCAGCATTTT. Translation gives CASSLEGGQPQHF.